Below are 20 T cell receptor beta chains sequenced from a single sample in a study of CD8 T cells in Susac syndrome. Reverse transcription of about 0.45 to 1 ug RNA was carried out with random hexamers. TCRdb fed the immunoSEQ multiplex PCR reads into MiXCR, producing one record per CDR3 protein. This sample yields some 130,000 distinct CDR3 sequences, of which approximately 95% are seen a single time; roughly 0.17% belongs to the top ten. The source material was CD8+ T cells from PBMCs. The receptors derive from a human donor with Susac syndrome.

V and J are TRBV27 and TRBJ2-7, with D possibly matching TRBD1 (5 bases). Germline V gene sequence: CDR1 MNHEY, CDR2 SMNVEV (reference sequence). The CDR3 contains 14 residues. The V end was cut by 8 bases, the J end by 0 bases, with 14 bases between. The CDR3 nucleotides read TGTGCCAGCTGCCCCAGGGCGTCCTCCTACGAGCAGTACTTC. It codes for CASCPRASSYEQYF.

This chain connects TRBV27 to TRBJ2-4; D might be TRBD1 (7 bases). The V gene lost 5 bases and the J gene lost 8 bases, with 13 bases spanning the gap. Germline values: CDR1 MNHEY, CDR2 SMNVEV (reference sequence). This CDR3 region has 13 residues. CDR3 protein: CASSDQGDYIQYF. Here the CDR3 DNA reads TGTGCCAGCAGTGACCAGGGGGACTACATTCAGTACTTC.

The V call is TRBV7-2, the J call TRBJ2-1; the match to TRBD2 covers 8 bases. J gave up 6 bases and V 2 bases, and 3 bases lay outside the gene matches. The CDR3 has 14 amino acids. The germline gives CDR1 SGHTA, CDR2 FQGNSA. DNA of the CDR3: TGTGCCAGCAGCTTAAGTGGACTAGCCAATGAGCAGTTCTTC. Its protein product is CASSLSGLANEQFF. Complete variable domain (other parts from reference TRBV7-2 and TRBJ2-1): GAGVSQSPSNKVTEKGKDVELRCDPISGHTALYWYRQSLGQGLEFLIYFQGNSAPDKSGLPSDRFSAERTGGSVSTLTIQRTQQEDSAVYLCASSLSGLANEQFFGPGTRLTVL.

This rearrangement joins TRBV12-3 or TRBV12-4 to TRBJ2-6; D is unresolved. V lost 8 bases and J lost 2, with 22 bases in between. This CDR3 contains 18 residues. The CDR3 DNA is TGTGCCAGCCAAGCAGTTTGGAACCGGAACCCTGGGGCCAACGTCCTGACTTTC. Encoded protein: CASQAVWNRNPGANVLTF.

This chain links TRBV12-3 or TRBV12-4 with TRBJ1-5; D gene ambiguous. Trimming took 9 bases from V and 2 from J, leaving 8 bases between them. This CDR3 has 12 residues. CDR3: CASLSGNQPQHF. DNA of the CDR3: TGTGCCAGTCTTAGCGGCAATCAGCCCCAGCATTTT.

The CDR3 DNA follows: TGTGCCAGCAGCGGAGCGGGGCGGCGTGGCTACACCTTC. Encoded protein: CASSGAGRRGYTF. V and J are TRBV9 and TRBJ1-2, with D perhaps matching TRBD1 (5 bases). The germline gives CDR1 SGDLS, CDR2 YYNGEE. The length of the CDR3 is 13 residues. Trimming stripped 3 bases from V and 7 bases from J, with 13 bases between.

The chain couples TRBV28 to TRBJ2-3; TRBD1 might be the D (6 bases). This CDR3 spans 12 amino acids. V was clipped by 7 bases and J by 4 bases, with 9 bases between them. In germline, CDR1 is MDHEN, CDR2 SYDVKM. CDR3 amino acids: CASTRGADTQYF. The CDR3, as DNA: TGTGCCAGCACCAGGGGTGCAGATACGCAGTATTTT. The full variable domain, its missing parts supplied by reference TRBV28 and TRBJ2-3, is DVKVTQSSRYLVKRTGEKVFLECVQDMDHENMFWYRQDPGLGLRLIYFSYDVKMKEKGDIPEGYSVSREKKERFSLILESASTNQTSMYLCASTRGADTQYFGPGTRLTVL.

This clonotype is a singleton in its sample. The chain recombines TRBV27 with TRBJ2-7, with D possibly matching TRBD2 (5 bases). The V gene lost 2 bases and the J gene lost 3 bases, with 11 bases spanning the gap. The CDR3 extends over 14 amino acids. Germline loops: CDR1 MNHEY, CDR2 SMNVEV (reference sequence). CDR3 loop: CASSLNPDYYEQYF. In nucleotides, the CDR3 is TGTGCCAGCAGTTTAAATCCTGACTACTACGAGCAGTACTTC.

The chain couples TRBV6-5 to TRBJ2-5, with D perhaps given as TRBD1 or TRBD2 (6 bases each). The V gene's germline CDR1 is MNHEY and CDR2 SVGAGI. The CDR3 has 17 amino acids. V was shortened by 0 bases and J by 1 base, with 15 bases between the two germline ends. The CDR3 DNA reads TGTGCCAGCAGTTACTCTATTTATTCGGGGGCCCAAGAGACCCAGTACTTC. Translated: CASSYSIYSGAQETQYF.

This clonotype was recorded once. The DNA of the CDR3 is TGTGCCAGCAGTTTATCCCGAATATCCACAGACCCAGAGACCCAGTACTTC. It codes for CASSLSRISTDPETQYF. The rearrangement links TRBV28 to TRBJ2-5; no clear D. V was shortened by 1 base and J by 4 bases, with 19 bases between the two germline ends. The germline gives CDR1 MDHEN, CDR2 SYDVKM. The CDR3 sequence is 17 residues long.

The V call is TRBV5-4, the J call TRBJ1-4; D may be TRBD1 (6 bases). This CDR3 comprises 14 residues. Trimming removed 7 bases at V and 8 bases at J, with 18 bases between. Germline lookup yields CDR1 SGHNT and CDR2 YYREEE (reference sequence). For the CDR3, the DNA is TGTGCCAGCTCAGCGTCCGGGACACTCGAAAAACTGTTTTTT. It yields the protein CASSASGTLEKLFF.

The chain joins TRBV12-3 or TRBV12-4 to TRBJ2-7; TRBD2 matches at 12 bases. This CDR3 is built from 15 residues. V was pared by 5 bases and J by 5 bases, with 7 bases of the junction left unmatched. The CDR3 loop reads CASSRLAGDAHEQYF. The CDR3 DNA follows: TGTGCCAGCAGTAGACTAGCGGGAGATGCCCACGAGCAGTACTTC.

V is TRBV9 and J is TRBJ2-1; 8 bases line up with TRBD1. The germline CDR1 and CDR2 sequences are SGDLS and YYNGEE. The length of the CDR3 is 16 residues. The V and J ends lost 0 bases and 3 bases, in that order; junction bases with no gene match: 5. CDR3 loop: CASSVASGTGYNEQFF. CDR3 coding DNA: TGTGCCAGCAGCGTAGCCTCCGGGACAGGCTACAATGAGCAGTTCTTC.

V usage is TRBV29-1 and J usage is TRBJ2-1; the D is unclear. The CDR3 has 10 amino acids. Germline-derived CDR1 and CDR2 are SQVTM and ANQGSEA. The V end lost 4 bases, the J end lost 6 bases, and 4 bases lay between the germline ends. The CDR3 DNA is TGCAGCGTTGTGACCAATGAGCAGTTCTTC. It encodes CSVVTNEQFF.

The chain uses TRBV4-1 and TRBJ2-5, with TRBD2 identical over 13 bases. This CDR3 is built from 18 residues. Per germline, CDR1 MGHRA and CDR2 YSYEKL. Trimming removed 0 bases from V and 2 bases from J; junction bases left unmatched: 6. The CDR3 reads CASSQDRRTSGGQETQYF. CDR3 coding DNA: TGCGCCAGCAGCCAAGATCGGCGGACTAGCGGGGGACAAGAGACCCAGTACTTC.

This chain joins TRBV20-1 and TRBJ1-1; tentative D call: TRBD1 (5 bases). The germline V gene encodes CDR1 DFQATT and CDR2 SNEGSKA (reference sequence). V was cut by 5 bases and J by 0 bases, with 13 bases left in between. This CDR3 has 14 amino acids. The CDR3 sequence: CSARDRRMNTEAFF. DNA for the CDR3: TGCAGTGCTCGGGACCGTAGAATGAACACTGAAGCTTTCTTT.

The chain joins TRBV4-1 to TRBJ2-7, with 7 bases identical to TRBD1. From germline, CDR1 is MGHRA and CDR2 YSYEKL. Unmatched junction bases numbered 9, after V lost 4 bases and J lost 3 bases. The CDR3 is 15 residues long. The CDR3 spells CASSPDSWDSYEQYF. The CDR3 nucleotides are TGCGCCAGCAGCCCCGATTCTTGGGACAGCTACGAGCAGTACTTC.

V usage is TRBV7-9 and J usage is TRBJ1-4; D may be TRBD1 (5 bases). Trimming pared 2 bases from V and 4 bases from J, leaving 11 bases between. This CDR3 comprises 15 residues. Germline V lookup: CDR1 SEHNR, CDR2 FQNEAQ (reference sequence). CDR3 coding DNA: TGTGCCAGCAGCTTACTTGGGGACCTTAATGAAAAACTGTTTTTT. Translation: CASSLLGDLNEKLFF.

CDR3 residues: CASSEARLAGNYEQYF. The CDR3 coding sequence is TGTGCCAGCAGTGAAGCCCGGCTAGCGGGAAACTACGAGCAGTACTTC. The chain is built from TRBV2 and TRBJ2-7; 9 bases fit TRBD2. Germline V gene lookup returns CDR1 SNHLY and CDR2 FYNNEI. Trimming removed 0 bases from V and 3 bases from J; junction bases left unmatched: 6. This CDR3 is 16 amino acids long.

V is TRBV10-3 and J is TRBJ2-7; D call uncertain. The CDR3 is 16 residues long. The germline V and J ends were trimmed by 10 bases and 0 bases, with 22 bases remaining between them. Germline-derived CDR1 and CDR2 are ENHRY and SYGVKD. Written as DNA, the CDR3 is TGTGCCACCGCCCCATTTTCTGGCGGCAGCTCCTACGAGCAGTACTTC. Protein product: CATAPFSGGSSYEQYF.